A selection of T cell receptor beta chains follows, all from one sample in a study of identical twins. TCRdb re-derived calls from the 5' RACE reads in MiXCR, one entry per CDR3 protein. The table lists some 1,700,000 distinct CDR3 sequences, about 32% of them singletons. The sequenced material came from cord blood. The receptors shown here come from a newborn girl in good health. Each CDR3 is given with its conserved first and last residue. A D gene is named only where the DNA matches it firmly. Rows may omit the clone size; those that give it use once, few, many or a size class.

>-|TRBV7-2|-|TRBJ2-1
TGTGCCAGCAGCTTAGAGTTGGCTGTCTCTCACACTGAGCAGTTCTTC
CASSLELAVSHTEQFF
>-|TRBV10-3|many|TRBJ1-2
TGTGCCATCAGCGACTTGACACCGACCTATGGCTACACCTTC
CAISDLTPTYGYTF
>TRBD2|TRBV6-5|few|TRBJ2-5
TGTGCCAGCAGTTACTCGTCGGTAAAGCGGGAAGGCTACCAAGAGACCCAGTACTTC
CASSYSSVKREGYQETQYF
>-|TRBV20-1|-|TRBJ2-3
TGCAGTGCCCTACTGGTCCTACAAGATACGCAGTATTTT
CSALLVLQDTQYF
>TRBD2|TRBV20-1|-|TRBJ2-3
TGCAGTGCTAGAGCGGGAGGGCCAGGTACGCAGTATTTT
CSARAGGPGTQYF
>TRBD2|TRBV4-1|-|TRBJ2-1
TGCGCCAGCAGTCAAGGGCCTAGCGGGGGGGCCTACAATGAGCAGTTCTTC
CASSQGPSGGAYNEQFF
>-|TRBV24-1|many|TRBJ1-5
TGTGCCACCAGTGACCCCAATCAGCCCCAGCATTTT
CATSDPNQPQHF
>TRBD2|TRBV12-3/TRBV12-4|few|TRBJ2-7
TGTGCCAGCAGTTTTGGGACTAATAACGAGCAGTACTTC
CASSFGTNNEQYF
>TRBD1|TRBV14|few|TRBJ2-7
TGTGCCAGCAGCCAAGTTGGACAGGGGCACGAGCAGTACTTC
CASSQVGQGHEQYF
>-|TRBV28|-|TRBJ1-2
TGTGCCAGCAGTCTTTCGCTGGACAGTCTATATGGCTACACCTTC
CASSLSLDSLYGYTF
>-|TRBV10-2|-|TRBJ2-7
TGCGCCAGCAGTGACAGGACAGCCTCCTACGAGCAGTACTTC
CASSDRTASYEQYF
>-|TRBV24-1|few|TRBJ2-5
TGTGCCACCAGCGCCCGTTGGCGGGATTCGTACAATGAGCAGTACTTC
CATSARWRDSYNEQYF
>-|TRBV20-1|-|TRBJ1-2
TGCAGTGTAACGGGCTCATCGTTCGGCTACACCTTC
CSVTGSSFGYTF
>TRBD1|TRBV28|once|TRBJ1-1
TGTGCCAGCAGGCATTTGGGCAGGGGGCGGAACACTGAAGCTTTCTTT
CASRHLGRGRNTEAFF
>-|TRBV27|-|TRBJ2-5
TGTGCCAGCACTCCCCGGAGCCAAGAGACCCAGTACTTC
CASTPRSQETQYF
>-|TRBV28|few|TRBJ2-7
TGTGCCAGCTTCACCCTAGGGACGTCCTACGAGCAGTACTTC
CASFTLGTSYEQYF
>-|TRBV6-5|-|TRBJ1-1
TGTGCCAGCAGTTACTCGAGGCGGGGGGTAGGGACTGAAGCTTTCTTT
CASSYSRRGVGTEAFF
>TRBD2|TRBV28|-|TRBJ2-1
TGTGCCAGCAGTTTATTACTAGCGGGACCCATAGAGCAGTTCTTC
CASSLLLAGPIEQFF
>TRBD1|TRBV20-1|few|TRBJ1-1
TGCAGTGCTAGACTCTCGTGGGACAGGGGGGGGAACACTGAAGCTTTCTTT
CSARLSWDRGGNTEAFF
>-|TRBV4-1|few|TRBJ1-1
TGCGCCAGCAGCCAATACGACCGACTCCGGGGGGCTTTCTTT
CASSQYDRLRGAFF
>-|TRBV7-9|-|TRBJ2-3
TGTGCCAGCAGCTTAGAGGAGGGTAGTACGCAGTATTTT
CASSLEEGSTQYF
>-|TRBV6-6|-|TRBJ2-1
TGTGCCAGCAGTTACGGCGGGGGCTTGTACAATGAGCAGTTCTTC
CASSYGGGLYNEQFF
>-|TRBV4-2|-|TRBJ2-2
TGTGCCAGCAGCCAAGGAGAACCCCGCCGGGCCCCGTTCTACACCGGGGAGCTGTTTTTT
CASSQGEPRRAPFYTGELFF
>TRBD2|TRBV20-1|-|TRBJ2-7
TGCAGTGCTAGACCTGGCATTAGCGGGAGGATTTACGAGCAGTACTTC
CSARPGISGRIYEQYF
>-|TRBV6-5|few|TRBJ1-2
TGTGCCAGCAGTTACCGGTCCCCAACAGGTTCCTACTATGGCTACACCTTC
CASSYRSPTGSYYGYTF
>-|TRBV6-1|few|TRBJ1-2
TGTGCCAGCAGTGGGACAGACAGTAACTATGGCTACACCTTC
CASSGTDSNYGYTF
>TRBD2|TRBV20-1|-|TRBJ2-3
TGCAGTGCTAAGCGGGAGACGGCAGATACGCAGTATTTT
CSAKRETADTQYF
>-|TRBV5-1|-|TRBJ1-1
TGCGCCAGCAGCTCCTCTTGGACTGTACCTGAAGCTTTCTTT
CASSSSWTVPEAFF
>-|TRBV11-1|-|TRBJ2-1
TGTGCCAGCAGCTTAGCCCCGGGAGTACGCTACAATGAGCAGTTCTTC
CASSLAPGVRYNEQFF
>TRBD2|TRBV28|-|TRBJ2-1
TGTGCCAGCAGTTCCGGGACTAGATACAATGAGCAGTTCTTC
CASSSGTRYNEQFF
>-|TRBV5-1|-|TRBJ2-2
TGCGCCAGCAGCTTGACTACTTCGAACACCGGGGAGCTGTTTTTT
CASSLTTSNTGELFF
>-|TRBV7-2|many|TRBJ2-1
TGTGCCAGCAGTTTTACGGGACATTACATGGGCAATGAGCAGTTCTTC
CASSFTGHYMGNEQFF
>TRBD2|TRBV28|-|TRBJ2-7
TGTGCCAGCAAAGCCCCCGGGCTAGCGGATTACGAGCAGTACTTC
CASKAPGLADYEQYF